This T cell receptor beta chain originates from a study of T cells in Graves' hyperthyroidism and ophthalmopathy. Findings of the study overall: Ophthalmopathy prediction by the model preceded onset by a median about 6.5 months. Blood also held most thyroid clonotypes expanded beyond 0.001.

TCR beta CDR3 region amplification was performed from RNA transcripts. HTBI primers were employed in a first-round RT-PCR of the TCR CDR3. TCRdb analysed the multiplex PCR reads with MiXCR anew, one entry per CDR3 protein. The repertoire holds under 800,000 distinct CDR3 sequences, with 12% to 15% as singletons. Stable Graves' hyperthyroidism meant no ophthalmopathy progression within 18 months. Aged 18 to 65, the patients had hyperthyroidism that was newly diagnosed and had lasted under 2 months. The CDR3 totals 18 residues. V was pared by 3 bases and J by 0 bases, with 19 bases between. CDR1 is SEHNR, CDR2 FQNEAQ, per germline (reference sequence). This clonotype was found a few times. The antigen remains undetermined.

The rearrangement links TRBV7-9 to TRBJ2-3, with D possibly matching TRBD2 (7 bases). The sample consisted of blood. This TCR derives from a woman aged 18-35 years with Graves' hyperthyroidism. In DNA form, the CDR3 reads TGTGCCAGCAGCTTCTCCAGCTGGGGGCGGGAGAGCACAGATACGCAGTATTTT. This sequence encodes CASSFSSWGRESTDTQYF.